This section outlines one T cell receptor (beta chain) sequence together with its context. Its cognate antigen is unknown. The sample belongs to a study of T cell responses to AZD1222 COVID-19 vaccine. General study results and limits: Just a handful of AZD1222 recipients were seropositive at baseline. The sample set comprised mostly white British donors with more females, and clonal diversity was possibly underestimated. Repertoire sampling happened only post peak T cell response.

Sequenced by immunoSEQ multiplex PCR; TCRdb stores in-frame clones only, minus some. The data contain some 140,000 clones, 70% to 90% of them singletons. The specimen was peripheral blood, collected 28 days after the second AZD1222 dose. The source of this sequence is an adult who received the AZD1222 COVID-19 vaccine.

The CDR3 nucleotides are TGCGCCAGCAGCTTGGAATTCTCGGGGGGCCAAGATACGCAGTATTTT. Its translation: CASSLEFSGGQDTQYF. J is TRBJ2-3 and V is TRBV5-1; a possible D gene is TRBD2 (7 bases). Germline CDR1 SGHRS, CDR2 YFSETQ. The V gene lost 0 bases and the J gene lost 5 bases, with 16 bases spanning the gap. The CDR3 sequence is 16 residues long.